The source of this TCR beta chain is a study of blood T cell repertoires in COVID-19. The wider study: The United States, Italy and Spain supplied acute and convalescent COVID-19 samples. PBMCs, B-cell-depleted T cells, or T cells were the source of the cDNA or gDNA that made up the material.

In germline, CDR1 is SGHRS, CDR2 YFSETQ. The CDR3 is 16 residues long. The V and J ends lost 4 bases and 3 bases, in that order; junction bases with no gene match: 10. Authors' processing steps: Amplification with reference gene primers provided the estimates of nucleated cell counts. Sequencing used immunoSEQ multiplex PCR; TCRdb keeps in-frame clones, though not all of them. V, J and clone size are those of that table, while D and trimming were read from the DNA. The sample yields a few hundred thousand clones, about 88% seen once. Sequencing was done on a sample of peripheral blood. This TCR came from a man aged 55 to 70 with acute or convalescent COVID-19. This chain links TRBV5-1 with TRBJ1-3, with TRBD1 matching 7 bases. The CDR3 DNA follows: TGCGCCAGCAGCGGGTCCCGGGACAGCCTTGGAAACACCATATATTTT. This translates into CASSGSRDSLGNTIYF.